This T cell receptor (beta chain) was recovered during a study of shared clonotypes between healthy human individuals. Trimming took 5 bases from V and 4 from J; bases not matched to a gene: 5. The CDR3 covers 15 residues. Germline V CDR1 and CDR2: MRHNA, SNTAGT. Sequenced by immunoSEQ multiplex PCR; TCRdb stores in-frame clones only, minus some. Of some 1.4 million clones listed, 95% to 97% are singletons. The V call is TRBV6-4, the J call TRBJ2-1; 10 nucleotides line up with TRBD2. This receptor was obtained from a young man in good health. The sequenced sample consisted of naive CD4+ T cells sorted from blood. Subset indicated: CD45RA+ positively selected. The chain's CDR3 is CASSQREGSYNEQFF. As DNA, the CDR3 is TGTGCCAGCAGTCAGCGGGAGGGAAGTTACAATGAGCAGTTCTTC.